A selection of T cell receptor beta chains follows, all from one sample in a study of blood T cell repertoires in COVID-19. Using immunoSEQ multiplex PCR, the repertoire was profiled, and TCRdb retains in-frame clones only, with some absent. The data show under 450,000 clones, approximately 89% seen once. The sample consisted of peripheral blood. The receptors shown here come from a woman aged 40 to 50 with COVID-19, enrolled during active disease. Each CDR3 is given with its conserved first and last residue. D genes are given only for firm matches. Only some rows state a clone size, as once, few, many or a class for expanded clones.

- TRBJ1-5 TRBV18 - CASITIYRSNSNQPQHF TGTGCCAGCATCACCATATACCGATCTAATAGCAATCAGCCCCAGCATTTT
- TRBJ1-1 TRBV15 - CATSPRGGRTEAFF TGTGCCACCAGTCCGCGCGGGGGAAGGACTGAAGCTTTCTTT
TRBD2 TRBJ2-5 TRBV5-1 - CASSGGLAGVQETQYF TGCGCCAGCAGCGGCGGACTAGCGGGAGTTCAAGAGACCCAGTACTTC
- TRBJ1-1 TRBV27 once CASSLRGNTEAFF TGTGCCAGCAGTTTAAGGGGGAACACTGAAGCTTTCTTT
TRBD1 TRBJ2-2 TRBV28 - CASRPPGTGAGELFF TGTGCCAGCAGACCCCCCGGGACAGGGGCCGGGGAGCTGTTTTTT
TRBD1 TRBJ1-1 TRBV5-1 - CASSVIQGDTEAFF TGCGCCAGCAGCGTAATACAGGGGGACACTGAAGCTTTCTTT
TRBD1 TRBJ1-2 TRBV6-6 - CASSYGQGGSYGYTF TGTGCCAGCAGTTACGGACAGGGCGGAAGCTATGGCTACACCTTC
- TRBJ1-5 TRBV30 few CAWSTSGGFNQPQHF TGTGCCTGGAGTACCTCGGGAGGTTTCAATCAGCCCCAGCATTTT
TRBD1 TRBJ2-6 TRBV5-4 - CASHSGQGQPGANVLTF TGTGCCAGCCACAGTGGACAGGGGCAGCCTGGGGCCAACGTCCTGACTTTC
- TRBJ1-2 TRBV27 - CASSVSGGGYGYTF TGTGCCAGCAGTGTCAGTGGCGGGGGCTATGGCTACACCTTC
- TRBJ1-6 TRBV27 - CASSLLLAGSPLHF TGTGCCAGCAGTTTGCTCCTGGCAGGATCACCCCTCCACTTT
TRBD2 TRBJ2-1 TRBV19 - CASSRTSGRSSSYNEQFF TGTGCCAGTAGTCGGACTAGCGGGAGGTCGAGCTCCTACAATGAGCAGTTCTTC
- TRBJ1-5 TRBV30 - CAWSEGGPQHF TGTGCCTGGAGTGAGGGAGGGCCCCAGCATTTT
- TRBJ2-3 TRBV28 - CASKGGGAADTQYF TGTGCCAGTAAGGGAGGGGGGGCTGCAGATACGCAGTATTTT
TRBD1 TRBJ1-2 TRBV24-1 - CATSPSTGTASYGYTF TGTGCCACCAGTCCATCAACCGGGACAGCCTCCTATGGCTACACCTTC
TRBD1 TRBJ1-1 TRBV10-3 once CAISDPGQGVYEAFF TGTGCCATCAGTGACCCGGGACAGGGGGTGTATGAAGCTTTCTTT
- TRBJ1-6 TRBV18 - CASSPWAGAYNSPLHF TGTGCCAGCTCACCATGGGCAGGGGCTTATAATTCACCCCTCCACTTT
- TRBJ1-4 TRBV19 - CASSTRGTSETNEKLFF TGTGCCAGTAGTACCAGAGGGACTTCCGAGACCAATGAAAAACTGTTTTTT
- TRBJ1-2 TRBV28 - CASSVTVYGYTF TGTGCCAGCAGCGTGACAGTGTATGGCTACACCTTC
- TRBJ1-5 TRBV19 - CASSLRGPGPGMHF TGTGCCAGTAGTCTCAGGGGCCCCGGGCCGGGTATGCATTTT
- TRBJ1-4 TRBV19 - CASSSTSASYEKLFF TGTGCCAGTAGTAGCACAAGTGCCTCCTATGAAAAACTGTTTTTT
TRBD1 TRBJ1-5 TRBV19 - CAGGTGGNQPQHF TGTGCCGGCGGGACAGGGGGTAATCAGCCCCAGCATTTT
TRBD1 TRBJ1-2 TRBV15 - CATSRGSGTANYGYTF TGTGCCACCAGCAGAGGATCCGGGACAGCTAACTATGGCTACACCTTC
TRBD2 TRBJ2-5 TRBV7-9 - CASSLVQAGGQETQYF TGTGCCAGCAGCTTGGTACAAGCGGGAGGACAAGAGACCCAGTACTTC
- TRBJ2-7 TRBV27 few CATATDTVYEQYF TGTGCCACCGCGACAGACACAGTCTACGAGCAGTACTTC
- TRBJ2-7 TRBV6-5 - CASRRMAVSYYEQYF TGTGCCAGCCGGAGGATGGCAGTGTCGTACTACGAGCAGTACTTC
TRBD1 TRBJ1-4 TRBV29-1 - CSVRGQGVNEKLFF TGCAGCGTGCGGGGACAGGGTGTTAATGAAAAACTGTTTTTT
TRBD1 TRBJ2-1 TRBV15 - CATSRGTGGVDEQFF TGTGCCACCAGCAGAGGGACAGGGGGCGTCGATGAGCAGTTCTTC
- TRBJ1-5 TRBV19 - CASSPPVGLGVGNQPQHF TGTGCCAGTTCTCCCCCGGTGGGTTTAGGGGTCGGCAATCAGCCCCAGCATTTT
TRBD1 TRBJ1-6 TRBV23-1 - CASSQWLPRGHSYNSPLHF TGCGCCAGCAGTCAATGGCTTCCCAGGGGGCACTCCTATAATTCACCCCTCCACTTT
TRBD1 TRBJ1-2 TRBV5-4 - CASSLSPGQLNGGYTF TGTGCCAGCAGCTTAAGTCCGGGACAGCTTAATGGGGGCTACACCTTC
TRBD1 TRBJ1-2 TRBV6-2/TRBV6-3 - CASSRDRDSWGYTF TGTGCCAGCAGCCGGGACAGGGATTCTTGGGGCTACACCTTC
- TRBJ1-6 TRBV4-3 - CASSPGGRSPLHF TGCGCCAGCAGCCCGGGGGGCCGGTCACCCCTCCACTTT
TRBD1 TRBJ1-2 TRBV4-1 - CASSQGQIQGAYYGYTF TGCGCCAGCAGCCAAGGACAAATACAGGGGGCTTACTATGGCTACACCTTC
TRBD1 TRBJ1-3 TRBV10-3 once CAISERQGSSGNTIYF TGTGCCATCAGTGAGAGACAGGGGAGCTCTGGAAACACCATATATTTT
- TRBJ1-1 TRBV19 once CASTSTTTPFKLEAFF TGTGCCAGTACCTCGACAACAACCCCATTCAAGCTTGAAGCTTTCTTT
- TRBJ1-2 TRBV6-6 - CATRLRGNYGYTF TGTGCCACACGTTTAAGGGGAAACTATGGCTACACCTTC
TRBD2 TRBJ2-1 TRBV13 - CASSLAGGTSGEQFF TGTGCCAGCAGCCTAGCCGGGGGGACTAGTGGTGAGCAGTTCTTC
- TRBJ2-4 TRBV7-2 - CASSSRVEAKNIQYF TGTGCCAGCAGCTCACGCGTAGAAGCCAAAAACATTCAGTACTTC
- TRBJ2-1 TRBV7-9 - CASSSSVSEQFF TGTGCCAGCAGCTCTAGCGTCAGTGAGCAGTTCTTC